Listed below are T cell receptor beta chains from one sample, sequenced in a study of T cell repertoires in cytomegalovirus infection. No antigen has been identified for these receptors. TCRdb independently ran MiXCR on the reads; one entry per CDR3 protein. Altogether about 890,000 distinct CDR3 sequences are present, 31% being singletons, with the ten largest covering more than 13%. The source material was cultured CD8+ T cells from PBMCs, sampled from culture after CMV antigen stimulation. These TCRs come from a human donor in good health (CMV status not recorded). Some clones in this sample may be carry-over from other donors' samples. The CDR3 runs from the conserved cysteine through the conserved F or W. Each record gives: V gene, D gene, J gene, clone size, CDR3 DNA, CDR3 protein. A D gene is named only where the DNA matches it firmly. Size tells how often a clone was seen (once, few, many) or the class of an expanded clone, and some rows leave it out.

v_call: TRBV28
d_call: .
j_call: TRBJ1-3
clone_size: .
cdr3_nt: TGTGCCAGCAGTTTACTCCCAGGCTCTACCACCCCTCGTGACACCATATATTTT
cdr3_aa: CASSLLPGSTTPRDTIYF

v_call: TRBV20-1
d_call: TRBD2
j_call: TRBJ2-1
clone_size: once
cdr3_nt: TGCAGTGCTAGAGATACCTCCGGACTAGCGTACAATGAGCAGTTCTTC
cdr3_aa: CSARDTSGLAYNEQFF

v_call: TRBV11-1
d_call: TRBD2
j_call: TRBJ2-2
clone_size: .
cdr3_nt: TGTGCCAGCAGCCTCACACTAGCGGGGGGCACCGGGGAGCTGTTTTTT
cdr3_aa: CASSLTLAGGTGELFF

v_call: TRBV6-1
d_call: .
j_call: TRBJ1-1
clone_size: .
cdr3_nt: TGTGCCAGCAGTTATTACAAGAACACTGAAGCTTTCTTT
cdr3_aa: CASSYYKNTEAFF

v_call: TRBV7-8
d_call: .
j_call: TRBJ2-7
clone_size: .
cdr3_nt: TGTGTCAGCAGCTCCGTACAGGGAATTTTCTACGAGCAGTACTTC
cdr3_aa: CVSSSVQGIFYEQYF

v_call: TRBV10-3
d_call: .
j_call: TRBJ2-5
clone_size: few
cdr3_nt: TGTGCCATCAGTGAATCCCCAAGCCTGGAGACCCAGTACTTC
cdr3_aa: CAISESPSLETQYF

v_call: TRBV7-9
d_call: .
j_call: TRBJ1-4
clone_size: many
cdr3_nt: TGTGCCAGCAGCTTAGTTTTGGGCCTTGCAACTAATGAAAAACTGTTTTTT
cdr3_aa: CASSLVLGLATNEKLFF

v_call: TRBV4-1
d_call: .
j_call: TRBJ1-2
clone_size: .
cdr3_nt: TGCGCCAGCAGCCAAGTAGGGGTCTCGGATGGCTACACCTTC
cdr3_aa: CASSQVGVSDGYTF

v_call: TRBV24-1
d_call: .
j_call: TRBJ2-1
clone_size: .
cdr3_nt: TGTGCCACCAGTGATCCAACTTTGCCACTGACAGGAGGTTTTAACAATGAGCAGTTCTTC
cdr3_aa: CATSDPTLPLTGGFNNEQFF

v_call: TRBV19
d_call: TRBD1
j_call: TRBJ1-2
clone_size: .
cdr3_nt: TGTGCCAGTAGTTTTGGGACAGCAAAAGACTATGGCTACACCTTC
cdr3_aa: CASSFGTAKDYGYTF

v_call: TRBV6-5
d_call: .
j_call: TRBJ1-2
clone_size: .
cdr3_nt: TGTGCCAGCAGTTACTCGACTCGGGGCTATGGCTACACCTTC
cdr3_aa: CASSYSTRGYGYTF

v_call: TRBV6-2/TRBV6-3
d_call: TRBD1
j_call: TRBJ1-5
clone_size: few
cdr3_nt: TGTGCCAGCAGTTACCCCAAGACAGGGGGCGCGGAGCAGCCCCAGCATTTT
cdr3_aa: CASSYPKTGGAEQPQHF

v_call: TRBV6-1
d_call: .
j_call: TRBJ1-2
clone_size: .
cdr3_nt: TGTGCCAGCATTGAAGAGATGGTAAACTATGGCTACACCTTC
cdr3_aa: CASIEEMVNYGYTF

v_call: TRBV28
d_call: TRBD1
j_call: TRBJ1-2
clone_size: few
cdr3_nt: TGTGCCAGCAGTTTAGATACTGGACAGGCTCTTAATGGCTACACCTTC
cdr3_aa: CASSLDTGQALNGYTF

v_call: TRBV27
d_call: .
j_call: TRBJ2-5
clone_size: few
cdr3_nt: TGTGCCAGCAGTTTAATTGGGACGAGGGAGACCCAGTACTTC
cdr3_aa: CASSLIGTRETQYF

v_call: TRBV6-1
d_call: TRBD1
j_call: TRBJ2-7
clone_size: few
cdr3_nt: TGTGCCACCGCCCTGACAGGGAACATCTACGAGCAGTACTTC
cdr3_aa: CATALTGNIYEQYF

v_call: TRBV25-1
d_call: .
j_call: TRBJ2-7
clone_size: few
cdr3_nt: TGTGCCAGCAGTAGGGCCTCAGGTGGCCACGAGCAGTACTTC
cdr3_aa: CASSRASGGHEQYF

v_call: TRBV27
d_call: TRBD2
j_call: TRBJ2-5
clone_size: many
cdr3_nt: TGTGCCAGCAGTTTACTACCAGCGGGGGGGTTAGAGACCCAGTACTTC
cdr3_aa: CASSLLPAGGLETQYF

v_call: TRBV27
d_call: .
j_call: TRBJ2-7
clone_size: .
cdr3_nt: TGTGCCAGCAGTTTGTGGGGGAGTGTGGACGAGCAGTACTTC
cdr3_aa: CASSLWGSVDEQYF

v_call: TRBV4-1
d_call: TRBD2
j_call: TRBJ2-7
clone_size: .
cdr3_nt: TGCGCCAGCAGCTCGGGACTAACCCTCTACGAGCAGTACTTC
cdr3_aa: CASSSGLTLYEQYF

v_call: TRBV7-9
d_call: .
j_call: TRBJ1-5
clone_size: .
cdr3_nt: TGTGCCAGCAGCCCCCCTCCTCAGGGGATAGGGGCGCAGCCCCAGCATTTT
cdr3_aa: CASSPPPQGIGAQPQHF

v_call: TRBV7-6
d_call: .
j_call: TRBJ1-2
clone_size: .
cdr3_nt: TGTGCCAGCAGCTTAGAAGCTGTTGGAGACTATGGCTACACCTTC
cdr3_aa: CASSLEAVGDYGYTF

v_call: TRBV4-3
d_call: .
j_call: TRBJ2-1
clone_size: .
cdr3_nt: TGCGCCAGCAGCCAAGAATTTACCGGGCATGAGCAGTTCTTC
cdr3_aa: CASSQEFTGHEQFF

v_call: TRBV19
d_call: TRBD1
j_call: TRBJ2-1
clone_size: few
cdr3_nt: TGTGCCAGTAGTTGGACAGGGAACAATGAGCAGTTCTTC
cdr3_aa: CASSWTGNNEQFF

v_call: TRBV29-1
d_call: .
j_call: TRBJ1-4
clone_size: .
cdr3_nt: TGCAGCGTTGAAAGGGGCGGTAATGAAAAACTGTTTTTT
cdr3_aa: CSVERGGNEKLFF

v_call: TRBV7-9
d_call: TRBD2
j_call: TRBJ2-1
clone_size: many
cdr3_nt: TGTGCCAGCAGCTTGGGTAGCGGGGGGACTGAGCAGTTCTTC
cdr3_aa: CASSLGSGGTEQFF

v_call: TRBV25-1
d_call: .
j_call: TRBJ2-2
clone_size: few
cdr3_nt: TGTGCCAGCACTTGGTCCTCGGGCAACAGCGGGGAGCTGTTTTTT
cdr3_aa: CASTWSSGNSGELFF

v_call: TRBV6-5
d_call: TRBD2
j_call: TRBJ2-2
clone_size: .
cdr3_nt: TGTGCCAGCATGGAGCGGGGGAGTGATCGCACCGGGGAGCTGTTTTTT
cdr3_aa: CASMERGSDRTGELFF

v_call: TRBV4-1
d_call: .
j_call: TRBJ2-1
clone_size: .
cdr3_nt: TGCGCCAGCAGCCAAGAAGGCCTCACGGGGGATGACGATGAGCAGTTCTTC
cdr3_aa: CASSQEGLTGDDDEQFF

v_call: TRBV6-1
d_call: TRBD1
j_call: TRBJ2-2
clone_size: few
cdr3_nt: TGTGCCAGCAGTGTCTGGGACAGCCCAGGGTCCGGGGAGCTGTTTTTT
cdr3_aa: CASSVWDSPGSGELFF

v_call: TRBV6-1
d_call: .
j_call: TRBJ1-6
clone_size: many
cdr3_nt: TGTGCCAGCACCATGAAGGCTGTCTCCTATAATTCACCCCTCCACTTT
cdr3_aa: CASTMKAVSYNSPLHF